Presented here are 5 T cell receptor beta chains from one specimen sequenced in a study of cytomegalovirus exposure and HLA in healthy donors. PCR involved 60 Vbeta and 13 Jbeta primers. TCRdb's copy holds only in-frame clones and misses some; the assay was immunoSEQ multiplex PCR. The sample's table shows under 95,000 clones. Material for sequencing was PBMCs. The source of these receptors is a female donor in good health and CMV-seropositive.

CDR3 sequence reads: CASSLGHIRYEQYF. DNA of the CDR3: TGTGCCAGCAGCTTAGGCCACATCCGCTACGAGCAGTACTTC. The chain uses TRBV11-2 and TRBJ2-7, with D unclear. The CDR3 extends over 14 amino acids. Per germline, CDR1 SGHAT and CDR2 FQNNGV. The V and J ends lost 1 base and 3 bases respectively, with 10 bases between them.

The V call is TRBV18, the J call TRBJ2-5, with D perhaps TRBD1 (5 bases). Trimming pared 3 bases from V and 2 bases from J, leaving 7 bases between. The CDR3 is made up of 13 amino acids. Germline assignment: CDR1 KGHSH and CDR2 LQKENI. The CDR3 DNA reads as TGTGCCAGCTCACCCGACAGACAAGAGACCCAGTACTTC. This encodes CASSPDRQETQYF.

This chain connects TRBV11-2 to TRBJ2-2; TRBD1 agrees at 8 bases. The germline CDR1 and CDR2 sequences are SGHAT and FQNNGV. J lost 6 bases, V lost 5 bases, and 17 bases had no gene match. CDR3 length: 18 residues. In DNA form, the CDR3 reads TGTGCCAGCAGCGCCGTAGTCGGGACAGGTCCCAAGGCCGGGGAGCTGTTTTTT. This sequence encodes CASSAVVGTGPKAGELFF.

The chain recombines TRBV4-1 with TRBJ1-5, with no clear D. The V and J ends lost 3 bases and 4 bases respectively, with 13 bases between them. There are 15 residues in the CDR3. CDR1 and CDR2 (germline): MGHRA, YSYEKL. The CDR3 protein is CASSQTTQWNQPQHF. Written as DNA, the CDR3 is TGCGCCAGCAGCCAGACGACACAGTGGAATCAGCCCCAGCATTTT.

The rearrangement links TRBV6-1 to TRBJ1-5, with 7 bases aligning to TRBD1. CDR1 and CDR2 from the germline V gene are MNHNS and SASEGT. J was trimmed by 4 bases and V by 6 bases; bases with no gene match: 9. The CDR3 runs to 15 residues. The CDR3 region is CASRTTGQPNQPQHF. For the CDR3, the DNA is TGTGCCAGCAGAACAACGGGACAGCCTAATCAGCCCCAGCATTTT.